The next 22 T cell receptor beta chains were all read from a single sample in a study of T cell responses to AZD1222 COVID-19 vaccine. Sequencing was performed with immunoSEQ multiplex PCR; in TCRdb, only in-frame clones are kept and a portion is missing. The sample records approximately 81,000 clones, about 89% being singletons. This material consisted of peripheral blood, taken on day 0 of MenACWY control vaccination. These receptors originate from an adult in good health.

The chain has TRBV5-1 and TRBJ2-5; D might be TRBD2 (6 bases). Germline CDR1 and CDR2: SGHRS and YFSETQ. With 4 bases removed from V and 5 bases from J, the gap between germline ends came to 21 bases. The CDR3 loop spans 16 amino acids. The CDR3 loop is CASSLRGGDGSETQYF. The CDR3 DNA reads TGCGCCAGCAGCCTCCGGGGCGGTGACGGGAGTGAGACCCAGTACTTC.

The rearrangement uses TRBV2 and TRBJ2-7, with D perhaps matching TRBD1 (5 bases). This CDR3 is built from 14 residues. Looked up from germline, CDR1 is SNHLY and CDR2 is FYNNEI. The germline V and J ends were trimmed by 4 bases and 3 bases, with 13 bases remaining between them. The CDR3 DNA is TGTGCCAGCAGTGGCCCGGCACAGGTCTACGAGCAGTACTTC. It codes for CASSGPAQVYEQYF.

The chain couples TRBV28 to TRBJ1-1; 7 bases line up with TRBD1. The V and J ends lost 5 bases and 1 base, in that order; junction bases with no gene match: 4. From germline, CDR1 is MDHEN and CDR2 SYDVKM. This CDR3 has 14 residues. The CDR3 nucleotides are TGTGCCAGCAGTGGACAGGTTAAGAACACTGAAGCTTTCTTT. As protein: CASSGQVKNTEAFF.

CDR3 sequence (DNA): TGCGCCAGCAGCATCTCGACTAGCGGGAGAGGCAATGAGCAGTTCTTC. Its protein is CASSISTSGRGNEQFF. The rearrangement joins TRBV5-1 to TRBJ2-1; TRBD2 aligns across 12 bases. V was pared by 4 bases and J by 6 bases, with 8 bases of the junction left unmatched. The CDR3 loop spans 16 amino acids. Germline V CDR1 and CDR2: SGHRS, YFSETQ.

The J gene is TRBJ2-1, the V gene TRBV7-9; D remains unclear. The CDR3 extends over 15 amino acids. Germline V gene lookup returns CDR1 SEHNR and CDR2 FQNEAQ (reference sequence). Trimming took 4 bases from V and 2 from J, leaving 12 bases between them. CDR3 sequence reads: CASSSIRAPYNEQFF. In nucleotides, the CDR3 is TGTGCCAGCAGCTCGATAAGGGCCCCCTACAATGAGCAGTTCTTC. The variable domain in full, with the rest retrieved from reference TRBV7-9 and TRBJ2-1, is DTGVSQNPRHKITKRGQNVTFRCDPISEHNRLYWYRQTLGQGPEFLTYFQNEAQLEKSRLLSDRFSAERPKGSFSTLEIQRTEQGDSAMYLCASSSIRAPYNEQFFGPGTRLTVL.

The V and J genes are TRBV5-1 and TRBJ1-3; D is uncertain. V was clipped by 0 bases and J by 0 bases, with 4 bases between them. The CDR3 covers 14 residues. Germline CDR1 SGHRS, CDR2 YFSETQ. The CDR3 coding sequence is TGCGCCAGCAGCTTGGACCACTCTGGAAACACCATATATTTT. It specifies CASSLDHSGNTIYF.

This clone was seen once. This chain uses TRBV9 with TRBJ1-1; no clear D gene. The germline gives CDR1 SGDLS, CDR2 YYNGEE. Trimming removed 4 bases at V and 7 bases at J, with 17 bases between. The CDR3 covers 14 residues. The CDR3 bases are TGTGCCAGCAGCCCACGCACAACCCTCGGTGAAGCTTTCTTT. Translated, it gives CASSPRTTLGEAFF.

The chain is built from TRBV12-3 or TRBV12-4 and TRBJ2-7; D remains ambiguous. The length of the CDR3 is 12 residues. Trimming removed 2 bases from V and 2 bases from J, with 4 bases in between. CDR3 in amino acids: CASSLTPYEQYF. The CDR3 nucleotides are TGTGCCAGCAGTTTAACTCCCTACGAGCAGTACTTC.

This sequence joins TRBV11-2 and TRBJ2-3, with D unclear. This CDR3 region has 14 residues. Trimming took off 1 base at V and 2 bases at J, with 7 bases between the two ends. Germline V gene sequence: CDR1 SGHAT, CDR2 FQNNGV. The CDR3 DNA is TGTGCCAGCAGCTTAGGGCAGGACACAGATACGCAGTATTTT. Its protein is CASSLGQDTDTQYF.

The CDR3 sequence is CASSITQNNEQFF. As DNA, the CDR3 is TGTGCCAGTAGTATTACCCAGAACAATGAGCAGTTCTTC. V and J are TRBV19 and TRBJ2-1; D unresolved. Germline lookup yields CDR1 LNHDA and CDR2 SQIVND (reference sequence). This CDR3 is 13 amino acids long. The V gene lost 3 bases and the J gene lost 5 bases, with 8 bases spanning the gap.

The rearrangement uses TRBV2 and TRBJ1-1, with TRBD1 identical over 7 bases. In germline, CDR1 is SNHLY, CDR2 FYNNEI. The CDR3 extends over 15 amino acids. With V trimmed by 2 bases and J by 5 bases, 8 bases remained unmatched. The CDR3 DNA reads as TGTGCCAGCAGTGAACCGGGGCAGGGGGAGACTGAAGCTTTCTTT. Translating gives CASSEPGQGETEAFF.

The V gene is TRBV7-8, the J gene TRBJ1-4; the D gene is possibly TRBD1 (6 bases). Germline V gene sequence: CDR1 SGHVS, CDR2 FQNEAQ. Trimming stripped 4 bases from V and 7 bases from J, with 22 bases between. CDR3 length equals 17 residues. The CDR3 is CASSSSFSGGPGEKLFF. CDR3 nucleotides: TGTGCCAGCAGCTCCTCGTTTTCCGGGGGGCCAGGTGAAAAACTGTTTTTT.

The V and J genes are TRBV6-2 or TRBV6-3 and TRBJ2-3, with TRBD2 matching over 14 bases. Unmatched junction bases numbered 5, after V lost 2 bases and J lost 4 bases. The CDR3 sequence is 17 residues long. Germline-derived CDR1 and CDR2 are MNHEY and SVGEGT. In nucleotides, the CDR3 is TGTGCCAGCAGTTACGAGACTAGCGGGAGGGCCCCAGATACGCAGTATTTT. Its protein is CASSYETSGRAPDTQYF.

The rearrangement uses TRBV19 and TRBJ1-2; 7 bases line up with TRBD1. Germline loops: CDR1 LNHDA, CDR2 SQIVND (reference sequence). The length of the CDR3 is 15 residues. V trimming: 6 bases; J trimming: 8 bases; junction bases outside the gene matches: 15. The CDR3 coding sequence is TGTGCCAGTAGCCCCAGGGGACAGTCTTCGGAGGGCTACACCTTC. It translates to CASSPRGQSSEGYTF.

This clone was seen once. The chain carries TRBV7-9 and TRBJ1-3; the match to TRBD1 covers 8 bases. CDR1 and CDR2 (germline): SEHNR, FQNEAQ (reference sequence). The CDR3 runs to 15 residues. Trimming took 4 bases from V and 2 from J; bases not matched to a gene: 4. The CDR3 spells CASSSDRGPGNTIYF. The DNA of the CDR3 is TGTGCCAGCAGCTCCGACAGGGGTCCTGGAAACACCATATATTTT.

The rearrangement links TRBV5-5 to TRBJ2-3; no definite D call. V shed 6 bases and J shed 0 bases, with 14 bases lying between them. This CDR3 is 15 amino acids long. The germline V gene has CDR1 SGHKS and CDR2 YYEKEE (reference sequence). CDR3 nucleotides: TGTGCCAGCAACCGCGGCACGACTAGCACAGATACGCAGTATTTT. Its translation: CASNRGTTSTDTQYF.

The rearrangement links TRBV11-2 to TRBJ2-3; the D is unclear. Germline values: CDR1 SGHAT, CDR2 FQNNGV. Deletions cut 3 bases from V and 4 bases from J, with 5 bases between. The CDR3 runs 12 residues. CDR3 protein: CASSFGADTQYF. Written as DNA, the CDR3 is TGTGCCAGCAGCTTTGGCGCAGATACGCAGTATTTT.

The chain couples TRBV4-3 to TRBJ2-3; 11 bases are a match to TRBD2. Germline loops: CDR1 LGHNA, CDR2 YSLEER. The CDR3 is 17 amino acids. V dropped 0 bases and J dropped 0; count of bases not matched to a gene: 2. Written as DNA, the CDR3 is TGCGCCAGCAGCCAAGATGGGACTAGCGGAAGCACAGATACGCAGTATTTT. This sequence encodes CASSQDGTSGSTDTQYF.

The CDR3 DNA reads as TGTGCCAGCAGCCCGGGACTAGCGGGAACTCCGGAGCGAGAGCAGTACTTC. Its translation: CASSPGLAGTPEREQYF. The J gene is TRBJ2-7, the V gene TRBV11-3; 13 bases match TRBD2. V was clipped by 5 bases and J by 7 bases; unmatched bases: 14. The germline CDR1 and CDR2 sequences are SGHNT and YENEEA. The CDR3 is made up of 17 amino acids.

The rearrangement links TRBV30 to TRBJ1-1, with 10 bases that match TRBD1. From germline, CDR1 is GTSNPN and CDR2 SVGIG (reference sequence). V dropped 8 bases and J dropped 1; count of bases not matched to a gene: 16. This CDR3 has 17 residues. The CDR3 loop reads CALGISGTGVANTEAFF. In nucleotides, the CDR3 is TGTGCCCTAGGTATATCCGGGACAGGGGTGGCGAACACTGAAGCTTTCTTT.

This CDR3 is CASSEGGTGGTDTQYF. As DNA, the CDR3 is TGCGCCAGCAGCGAGGGAGGGACAGGGGGGACAGATACGCAGTATTTT. The chain employs TRBV5-1 and TRBJ2-3, with TRBD1 matching 11 bases. Trimming took 4 bases from V and 3 from J; bases not matched to a gene: 7. The CDR3 covers 16 residues. The germline V gene has CDR1 SGHRS and CDR2 YFSETQ. Full variable domain (missing parts from reference TRBV5-1 and TRBJ2-3): KAGVTQTPRYLIKTRGQQVTLSCSPISGHRSVSWYQQTPGQGLQFLFEYFSETQRNKGNFPGRFSGRQFSNSRSEMNVSTLELGDSALYLCASSEGGTGGTDTQYFGPGTRLTVL.

The gene calls are TRBV30 and TRBJ1-2; TRBD1 aligns across 11 bases. Trimming took 3 bases from V and 8 from J; bases not matched to a gene: 11. This CDR3 contains 15 residues. The germline CDR1 and CDR2 sequences are GTSNPN and SVGIG (reference sequence). Here the CDR3 DNA reads TGTGCCTGGAGGGGGGGACAGGGGGTATTGGACGGCTACACCTTC. Translating it yields CAWRGGQGVLDGYTF. Combining the CDR3 with reference TRBV30 and TRBJ1-2 gives the whole variable domain SQTIHQWPATLVQPVGSPLSLECTVEGTSNPNLYWYRQAAGRGLQLLFYSVGIGQISSEVPQNLSASRPQDRQFILSSKKLLLSDSGFYLCAWRGGQGVLDGYTFGSGTRLTVV.